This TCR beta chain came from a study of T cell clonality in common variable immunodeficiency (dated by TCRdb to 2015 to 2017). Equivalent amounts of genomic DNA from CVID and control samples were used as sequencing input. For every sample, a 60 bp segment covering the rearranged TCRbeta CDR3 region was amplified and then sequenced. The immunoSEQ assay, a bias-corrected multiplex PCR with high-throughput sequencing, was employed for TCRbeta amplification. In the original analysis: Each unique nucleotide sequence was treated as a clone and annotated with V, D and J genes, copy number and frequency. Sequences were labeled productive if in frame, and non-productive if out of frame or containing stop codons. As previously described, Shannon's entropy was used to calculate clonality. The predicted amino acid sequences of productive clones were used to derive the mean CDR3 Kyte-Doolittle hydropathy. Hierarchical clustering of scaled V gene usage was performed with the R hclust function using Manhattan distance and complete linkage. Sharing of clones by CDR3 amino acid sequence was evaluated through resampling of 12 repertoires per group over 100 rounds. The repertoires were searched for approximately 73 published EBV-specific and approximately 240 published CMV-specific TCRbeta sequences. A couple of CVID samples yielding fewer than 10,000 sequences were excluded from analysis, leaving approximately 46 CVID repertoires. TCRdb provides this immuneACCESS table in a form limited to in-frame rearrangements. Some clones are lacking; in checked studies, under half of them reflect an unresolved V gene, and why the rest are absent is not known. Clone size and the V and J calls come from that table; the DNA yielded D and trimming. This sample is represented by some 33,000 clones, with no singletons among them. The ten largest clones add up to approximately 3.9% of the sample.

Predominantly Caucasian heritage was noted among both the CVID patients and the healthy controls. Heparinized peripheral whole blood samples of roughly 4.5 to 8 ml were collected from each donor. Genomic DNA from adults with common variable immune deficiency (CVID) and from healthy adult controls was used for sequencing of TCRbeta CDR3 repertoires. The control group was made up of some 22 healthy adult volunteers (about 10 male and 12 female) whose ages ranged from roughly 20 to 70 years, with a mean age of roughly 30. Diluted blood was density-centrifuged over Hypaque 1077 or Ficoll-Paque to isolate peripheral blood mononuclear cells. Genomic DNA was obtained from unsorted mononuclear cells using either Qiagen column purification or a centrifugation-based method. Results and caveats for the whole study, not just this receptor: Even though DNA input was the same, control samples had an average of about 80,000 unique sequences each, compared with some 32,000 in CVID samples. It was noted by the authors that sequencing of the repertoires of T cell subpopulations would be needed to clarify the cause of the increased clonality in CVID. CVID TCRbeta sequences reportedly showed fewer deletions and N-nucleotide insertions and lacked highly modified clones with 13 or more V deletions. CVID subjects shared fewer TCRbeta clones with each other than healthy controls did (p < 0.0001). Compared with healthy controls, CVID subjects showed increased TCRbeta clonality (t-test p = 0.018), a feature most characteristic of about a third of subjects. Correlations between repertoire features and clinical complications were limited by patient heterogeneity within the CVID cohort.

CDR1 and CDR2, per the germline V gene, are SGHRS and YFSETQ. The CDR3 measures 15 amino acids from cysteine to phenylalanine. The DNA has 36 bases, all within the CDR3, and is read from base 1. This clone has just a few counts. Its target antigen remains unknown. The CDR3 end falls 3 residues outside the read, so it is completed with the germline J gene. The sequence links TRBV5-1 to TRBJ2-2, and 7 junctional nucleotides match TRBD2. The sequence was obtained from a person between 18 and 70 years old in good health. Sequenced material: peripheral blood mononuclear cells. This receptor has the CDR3 CASSRRGEINEKLFF. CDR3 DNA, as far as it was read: TGCGCCAGCAGCCGCCGGGGGGAAATTAATGAAAAG.